The present entry profiles one TCR beta chain with its context. Its recognized antigen is unknown. Base qualities are not recorded, but no much larger clone differs from it by a single base. This entry is derived from a study of PD-L1 blockade in urothelial cancer (dated 2017 in TCRdb). Context from the whole study: Therapy was started at some point between 2014 and 2016 for all patients, and atezolizumab 1,200 mg was administered intravenously every 3 weeks. About nine tenths of the roughly 29 patients were identified as males with urothelial cancer of bladder origin, and a prior smoking history was reported by 18 of 29 patients. An ECOG performance status of 0 or 1 was recorded for the patients, and 0 to 3 prior chemotherapy regimens had been received by the patients. Blood samples were analyzed at 3 weeks after treatment start (second dose) and at 6 weeks after treatment start. Blood samples yielded a median of approximately 150,000 T cells and approximately 83,000 unique TCRs, with median clonality approximately 0.08. The study, an exploratory multi-omic analysis, examined somatic, immune and clinical correlates of response to PD-L1 blockade with atezolizumab in urothelial cancer. Pretreatment tumor samples, along with matched peripheral blood serially collected before and after atezolizumab treatment, were subjected to TCR sequencing. Durable clinical benefit was defined as progression-free survival longer than 6 months, and TCR features were also tested against progression-free and overall survival. Whole exome sequencing and RNA sequencing of pretreatment tumors were performed alongside TCR sequencing in the same patients. Durable clinical benefit was achieved by nine patients but not by the remaining 20. Pretreatment blood TCR-seq was available for twenty-nine patients, at least one posttreatment blood collection was obtained for approximately 24 patients, and tumor TCR-seq was available for approximately 24 patients. Results the study describes overall, beyond this receptor: At 3 weeks after the start of treatment, tumor-associated TCR clones in peripheral blood had expanded more in patients with durable benefit (n ≈ 24, p = 0.022). Improved progression-free and overall survival was associated with having pretreatment peripheral blood TCR clonality below the median. Because the sample size was small (n of about 29) and many of the analyses were exploratory, the results are meant to be hypothesis-generating.

The sample's time point label, decoded: pretreatment peripheral blood. The cohort comprised approximately 30 patients with locally advanced or metastatic urothelial carcinoma treated at Memorial Sloan Kettering on a trial protocol. Peripheral blood mononuclear cells were collected pretreatment and during treatment, with between 1 and 8 total time points obtained per patient. The Qiagen DNeasy Blood extraction kit was used to purify genomic DNA from total PBMCs and tumor samples. PBMCs were collected pretreatment and during treatment, and were isolated and stored as previously described. The CDR3 covers 15 residues, taking in both the cysteine and the phenylalanine. Only the CDR3 DNA stays, 45 bases, in frame from base 1. At the junction V is shortened by 5 bases and J by 0 bases, with 14 bases in between. CDR1 SGHTA and CDR2 FQGTGA are derived from the germline V gene. Synthetic TCR analog templates were spiked into each PCR to estimate absolute template abundance from read counts. TCRbeta CDR3 regions were amplified from genomic DNA with bias-controlled V and J gene primers using the immunoSEQ assay. Sequencing of rearranged TCRbeta segments was done at approximately 20X coverage. The authors processed their data as follows. Clustering was used to correct sequencing errors, and CDR3s were annotated against IMGT so that V, D and J genes could be assigned. Only productive TCRbeta rearrangements were used in downstream analyses, excluding out-of-frame or stop-codon sequences. To compute clonality, Shannon entropy was normalized by the log of the number of unique productive sequences and then subtracted from one. Fisher's exact test with Benjamini-Hochberg correction, using a cutoff of adjusted p below 0.01, was how clones that differed between time points or between blood and tumor were identified. Held by TCRdb, this immuneACCESS table contains in-frame sequences only and omits some clones. Under half of the omission traces to an unresolved V gene where checked; the cause of the rest is unknown. That table is the source of V, J and clone size, and D and trimming were worked out from the DNA. Within this sample are 95,000 to 100,000 clones, with 87% of them counted one time only. The ten largest make up roughly 2% of the sample.

The sequence links TRBV7-3 to TRBJ2-7; TRBD1 is a weak D gene call, 6 bases matching. Sample: PBMCs, taken around atezolizumab (anti-PD-L1) treatment. This clonotype was obtained from a man between 60 and 70 years old with urothelial cancer. In nucleotide form, the sequence is TGTGCCAGCAGCCAGGGACATTCGAGCTCCTACGAGCAGTACTTC. Its protein is CASSQGHSSSYEQYF. Outside the CDR3, residues come from the reference TRBV7-3 and TRBJ2-7 proteins, so the full variable domain is: GAGVSQTPSNKVTEKGKYVELRCDPISGHTALYWYRQSLGQGPEFLIYFQGTGAADDSGLPNDRFFAVRPEGSVSTLKIQRTERGDSAVYLCASSQGHSSSYEQYFGPGTRLTVT.